This record looks at one T cell receptor (beta chain) sequence and its context. The record originates from a study of response to subunit inactivated influenza vaccine. V lost 0 bases and J 2 bases, leaving 11 bases between the germline ends. Germline CDR1 and CDR2: SGHTA and FQGNSA. This CDR3 has 15 amino acids. TCRdb reanalysed the RT-PCR reads using MiXCR and keeps one entry per CDR3 protein. The sample holds just under 550,000 distinct CDR3 sequences, around 25% seen once. The sample also formed part of further work on T cells expressing NK-cell markers. That investigation notes: UMIs were included in TCR beta cDNA generated by 5'RACE template switching. Dominance of the CD3+CD56-NKG2C+ fraction by these clonotypes also held in a handful of donors.

This clonotype originated in a man aged 50 to 59 who received an inactivated influenza vaccine. The J gene is TRBJ2-7, the V gene TRBV7-2; tentatively, D is TRBD1 (6 bases). The specimen was CD4+ T cells sorted from PBMCs, collected 11 to 12 days after vaccination. For the CDR3, the DNA is TGTGCCAGCAGCTTAGCTACAGGGCTTGCCTACGAGCAGTACTTC. Its translation is CASSLATGLAYEQYF.